A single sample is the source of the 31 T cell receptor beta chains below, sequenced in a study of technical replicates of blood from a handful of donors (dated by TCRdb to about 2017). Receptor amplification or capture employed the immunoSEQ multiplex PCR assay. In its TCRdb copy, this immuneACCESS table keeps in-frame sequences only and misses some clones. Where compared with another copy, unresolved V genes explain less than half of these, and the others have no known cause. In all, the sample holds approximately 12,000 clones, and roughly 80% of those were seen once. The ten largest clones add up to 13% to 15% of the sample. Sequencing was done on a sample of PBMCs. The receptors derive from a human donor in good health.

In this sample, this clone turned up once. This chain uses TRBV5-6 with TRBJ1-2; TRBD1 agrees at 7 bases. The CDR3 is 13 residues long. V lost 2 bases and J lost 8; bases outside the gene matches: 6. CDR1 and CDR2 (germline): SGHDT, YYEEEE. The CDR3 DNA sequence: TGTGCCAGCAGCTTCGGGACAGTTAAGGGCTACACCTTC. Amino acid sequence: CASSFGTVKGYTF. Drawing the rest from reference TRBV5-6 and TRBJ1-2, the complete variable domain is DAGVTQSPTHLIKTRGQQVTLRCSPKSGHDTVSWYQQALGQGPQFIFQYYEEEERQRGNFPDRFSGHQFPNYSSELNVNALLLGDSALYLCASSFGTVKGYTFGSGTRLTVV.

This chain links TRBV14 with TRBJ2-7; TRBD1 agrees at 11 bases. J was trimmed by 5 bases and V by 0 bases; bases with no gene match: 9. In germline, CDR1 is SGHDN, CDR2 FVKESK. The CDR3 runs to 17 residues. CDR3 sequence reads: CASSQDHTGQGVNEQYF. The DNA of the CDR3 is TGTGCCAGCAGCCAAGATCATACGGGACAGGGGGTCAACGAGCAGTACTTC.

The chain carries TRBV6-5 and TRBJ2-1; D remains unclear. Looked up from germline, CDR1 is MNHEY and CDR2 is SVGAGI. The CDR3 runs 12 residues. V gave up 7 bases and J gave up 6 bases, with 10 bases separating them. The CDR3 coding sequence is TGTGCCAGCAACTCATTCCTCAATGAGCAGTTCTTC. Protein product: CASNSFLNEQFF.

The J gene is TRBJ2-5, the V gene TRBV19, with 8 positions matching TRBD2. The V gene's germline CDR1 is LNHDA and CDR2 SQIVND (reference sequence). The CDR3 runs 16 residues. The ends lost 9 bases at V and 2 bases at J; junction bases unmatched: 14. CDR3 nucleotide sequence: TGTGCCAGCGGAACATACCGGGAGGGATCACAAGAGACCCAGTACTTC. It translates to CASGTYREGSQETQYF.

The chain recombines TRBV9 with TRBJ1-2; TRBD1 matches at 7 bases. V shed 2 bases, J shed 0 bases, and the junction held 4 bases outside the gene matches. The CDR3 is 15 amino acids. Germline V gene data show CDR1 as SGDLS and CDR2 as YYNGEE. The CDR3 DNA is TGTGCCAGCAGCGTCCAAGGGGGCGCTAACTATGGCTACACCTTC. This codes for CASSVQGGANYGYTF.

The rearrangement links TRBV5-1 to TRBJ2-7, with 8 bases that match TRBD2. With V trimmed by 4 bases and J by 0 bases, 6 bases remained unmatched. CDR3 length equals 15 residues. Germline CDR1 is SGHRS and CDR2 is YFSETQ. This CDR3 reads CASSPLAVSSYEQYF. The CDR3 coding sequence is TGCGCCAGCAGCCCACTAGCGGTTAGCTCCTACGAGCAGTACTTC.

V is TRBV5-1 and J is TRBJ2-1; 10 positions match TRBD1. V was clipped by 4 bases and J by 6 bases; unmatched bases: 7. CDR1 SGHRS and CDR2 YFSETQ come from the germline V gene. This CDR3 region has 15 residues. The CDR3 loop reads CASSRDRDRGNEQFF. CDR3 in DNA: TGCGCCAGCAGCCGAGACAGGGACAGGGGCAATGAGCAGTTCTTC.

This chain links TRBV18 with TRBJ2-7; TRBD2 might be the D (6 bases). CDR1 is KGHSH, CDR2 LQKENI, per germline. The CDR3 has 14 amino acids. Trimming left V 3 bases short and J 0 bases short, with 9 bases between. The chain's CDR3 is CASSPWGDSYEQYF. In DNA, the CDR3 is TGTGCCAGCTCACCGTGGGGGGACTCCTACGAGCAGTACTTC.

The chain couples TRBV5-1 to TRBJ2-1, with TRBD2 matching 13 bases. Unmatched junction bases numbered 3, after V lost 0 bases and J lost 6 bases. The V gene's germline CDR1 is SGHRS and CDR2 YFSETQ. The CDR3 is made up of 16 amino acids. The CDR3: CASSLAGLAGFNEQFF. DNA of the CDR3: TGCGCCAGCAGCTTGGCGGGACTAGCGGGATTCAATGAGCAGTTCTTC.

This sequence joins TRBV18 and TRBJ1-3; D not certain. V was clipped by 1 base and J by 0 bases, with 13 bases between them. Germline V CDR1 and CDR2: KGHSH, LQKENI. CDR3 length: 17 amino acids. Written as DNA, the CDR3 is TGTGCCAGCTCACCACGATCTCCACCTAACTCTGGAAACACCATATATTTT. Its protein product is CASSPRSPPNSGNTIYF. Variable domain in full (rest from reference TRBV18 and TRBJ1-3): NAGVMQNPRHLVRRRGQEARLRCSPMKGHSHVYWYRQLPEEGLKFMVYLQKENIIDESGMPKERFSAEFPKEGPSILRIQQVVRGDSAAYFCASSPRSPPNSGNTIYFGEGSWLTVV.

The CDR3: CASSPQGFTPEAFF. In DNA, the CDR3 is TGTGCCAGCAGCCCCCAGGGATTTACACCAGAAGCTTTCTTT. The chain is built from TRBV14 and TRBJ1-1; a weak D match, TRBD1 (5 bases). V was pared by 4 bases and J by 8 bases, with 17 bases between. CDR3 length: 14 residues. CDR1 and CDR2 (germline): SGHDN, FVKESK.

V and J are TRBV5-1 and TRBJ2-1, with no clear D. This CDR3 has 14 amino acids. Germline CDR1 SGHRS, CDR2 YFSETQ. Trimming pared 5 bases from V and 0 bases from J, leaving 9 bases between. The CDR3 region is CASSVPSSYNEQFF. In DNA form, the CDR3 reads TGCGCCAGCAGTGTACCGAGCTCCTACAATGAGCAGTTCTTC.

J is TRBJ2-7 and V is TRBV4-2; 13 bases map to TRBD2. There are 14 residues in the CDR3. Germline loops: CDR1 LGHNA, CDR2 YNFKEQ. Germline trimming cut 3 bases from V and 5 bases from J; bases unmatched to any gene: 1. The CDR3 DNA reads as TGTGCCAGCAGCCACGGACTAGCGGGAGACGAGCAGTACTTC. Translating gives CASSHGLAGDEQYF.

The CDR3 DNA is TGTGCCAGCTCACCCCCTTTTCAGGGCCGCAGCGGAAACACCATATATTTT. Translated, it gives CASSPPFQGRSGNTIYF. The rearrangement uses TRBV18 and TRBJ1-3; tentatively, D is TRBD1 (5 bases). The CDR3 has 17 amino acids. Germline V CDR1 and CDR2: KGHSH, LQKENI. The V end was cut by 3 bases, the J end by 4 bases, with 19 bases between.

The chain couples TRBV2 to TRBJ2-7; 10 nucleotides match TRBD1. V lost 7 bases and J lost 3; bases outside the gene matches: 9. This CDR3 region has 15 residues. Germline CDR1 reads SNHLY; CDR2 reads FYNNEI. The CDR3 sequence: CASKEGTGEYYEQYF. As DNA, the CDR3 is TGTGCCAGCAAGGAGGGGACAGGGGAATACTACGAGCAGTACTTC. Full variable domain (remainder filled in from reference TRBV2 and TRBJ2-7): EPEVTQTPSHQVTQMGQEVILRCVPISNHLYFYWYRQILGQKVEFLVSFYNNEISEKSEIFDDQFSVERPDGSNFTLKIRSTKLEDSAMYFCASKEGTGEYYEQYFGPGTRLTVT.

The rearrangement joins TRBV10-3 to TRBJ2-7, with D hard to call. CDR1 and CDR2 from the germline V gene are ENHRY and SYGVKD. This CDR3 is built from 14 residues. Trimming took 10 bases from V and 3 from J, leaving 19 bases between them. DNA for the CDR3: TGTGCCACAAATTTAATGGGCCAGAACTACGAGCAGTACTTC. This sequence encodes CATNLMGQNYEQYF.

J is TRBJ2-1 and V is TRBV4-2, with 9 nucleotides matching TRBD2. V trimming: 0 bases; J trimming: 2 bases; junction bases outside the gene matches: 2. Germline values: CDR1 LGHNA, CDR2 YNFKEQ. CDR3 size: 16 residues. The DNA of the CDR3 is TGTGCCAGCAGCCAAGATCCTAGCGGGGCCTACAATGAGCAGTTCTTC. This sequence encodes CASSQDPSGAYNEQFF.

The DNA for the CDR3 is TGTGCCATCAGTGACCACAGGGGTGGTGGGAACACTGAAGCTTTCTTT. It translates to CAISDHRGGGNTEAFF. This sequence joins TRBV10-3 and TRBJ1-1; 7 bases align to TRBD1. Germline lookup yields CDR1 ENHRY and CDR2 SYGVKD. V shed 3 bases and J 1 base; nucleotides not matched to a gene: 8. There are 16 residues in the CDR3.

The V gene is TRBV6-1, the J gene TRBJ2-7; D gene uncertain. Trimming cost V 2 bases and J 0 bases, with 8 bases left between them. This CDR3 contains 14 residues. Looked up from germline, CDR1 is MNHNS and CDR2 is SASEGT. CDR3 loop: CASSEFLISYEQYF. The CDR3 nucleotides read TGTGCCAGCAGTGAATTTCTTATCTCCTACGAGCAGTACTTC.

The chain links TRBV6-5 to TRBJ2-1; 7 bases agree with TRBD1. CDR1 MNHEY and CDR2 SVGAGI come from the germline V gene. After removal of 0 bases from V and 7 bases from J, the junction contained 0 bases not matched to a gene. CDR3 length equals 13 residues. The CDR3 DNA follows: TGTGCCAGCAGTTACTCACAGGGGAATGAGCAGTTCTTC. As protein: CASSYSQGNEQFF.

This clone appeared once. V usage is TRBV7-7 and J usage is TRBJ2-5, with a possible D match to TRBD2 (6 bases). The germline V gene encodes CDR1 SSHAT and CDR2 FNYEAQ (reference sequence). Trimming left V 3 bases short and J 1 base short, with 12 bases between. The CDR3 totals 15 residues. Written as DNA, the CDR3 is TGTGCCAGCAGCTTGAACCCGGGACTCCAAGAGACCCAGTACTTC. The encoded protein is CASSLNPGLQETQYF.

The chain is built from TRBV2 and TRBJ2-6; D uncertain. Trimming removed 3 bases at V and 2 bases at J, with 8 bases between. CDR1 and CDR2 (germline): SNHLY, FYNNEI. The CDR3 runs 15 residues. CDR3 sequence reads: CASSDGGAGANVLTF. CDR3 coding DNA: TGTGCCAGCAGTGATGGCGGAGCTGGGGCCAACGTCCTGACTTTC.

This clone was counted a single time. This rearrangement joins TRBV2 to TRBJ2-1; possibly TRBD1 for D (6 bases). CDR1 and CDR2 (germline): SNHLY, FYNNEI. The CDR3 extends over 12 amino acids. V was cut by 5 bases and J by 8 bases, with 10 bases left in between. The CDR3 loop reads CASSMKGDEQFF. The CDR3 nucleotides are TGTGCCAGCAGTATGAAGGGGGATGAGCAGTTCTTC.

V gene TRBV5-4 combines with J gene TRBJ2-1, with 10 bases fitting TRBD1. Trimming removed 0 bases from V and 4 bases from J; junction bases left unmatched: 1. Germline CDR1 reads SGHNT; CDR2 reads YYREEE (reference sequence). The CDR3 sequence is 15 residues long. The CDR3: CASSLGDRGYNEQFF. CDR3 nucleotides: TGTGCCAGCAGCTTGGGGGACAGGGGATACAATGAGCAGTTCTTC.

This clone was observed a handful of times. The chain joins TRBV29-1 to TRBJ1-2; maybe TRBD1 (5 bases). V dropped 3 bases and J dropped 6 bases, with 14 bases sitting between them. The CDR3 has 13 amino acids. Germline V gene lookup returns CDR1 SQVTM and CDR2 ANQGSEA. CDR3 loop: CSVDIGRADGYTF. Here the CDR3 DNA reads TGCAGCGTTGATATTGGCAGGGCCGATGGCTACACCTTC.

The DNA for the CDR3 is TGTGCCAGCTCACCTGGACAGGCCCAGAACACTGAAGCTTTCTTT. It is translated as CASSPGQAQNTEAFF. V and J are TRBV18 and TRBJ1-1; 7 bases line up with TRBD1. From germline, CDR1 is KGHSH and CDR2 LQKENI. With 3 bases clipped from V and 1 base from J, the junction kept 5 bases outside the gene matches. This CDR3 comprises 15 residues.

This clone was observed once. The CDR3, as DNA: TGTGCCAGCAGTGAAAGGGGGGACAGGGTCGCAGTCGCAGATACGCAGTATTTT. It translates to CASSERGDRVAVADTQYF. This rearrangement joins TRBV25-1 to TRBJ2-3; 9 nucleotides agree with TRBD1. With 2 bases clipped from V and 4 bases from J, the junction kept 13 bases outside the gene matches. There are 18 residues in the CDR3. CDR1 is MGHDK, CDR2 SYGVNS, per germline.

The rearrangement uses TRBV6-5 and TRBJ1-1; D gene unclear. Germline V gene sequence: CDR1 MNHEY, CDR2 SVGAGI. The V end lost 0 bases, the J end lost 3 bases, and 11 bases lay between the germline ends. The length of the CDR3 is 15 residues. The CDR3 reads CASSYSPDFDTEAFF. CDR3 bases: TGTGCCAGCAGTTACTCACCAGATTTTGACACTGAAGCTTTCTTT.

The chain couples TRBV10-1 to TRBJ2-3; 9 bases match TRBD2. Germline V gives CDR1 WNHNN, CDR2 SYGVQD (reference sequence). Trimming cost V 6 bases and J 5 bases; bases outside gene matches: 9. The CDR3 length is 15 residues. CDR3 sequence reads: CASRSLAGRGDTQYF. In DNA form, the CDR3 reads TGCGCCAGCAGGTCCCTAGCGGGGAGGGGAGATACGCAGTATTTT.

The chain joins TRBV5-1 to TRBJ2-1, with 9 bases identical to TRBD2. CDR1 is SGHRS and CDR2 is YFSETQ in the germline V gene. The V gene end was trimmed by 1 base and the J gene end by 6 bases; junction bases not matched to a gene: 2. The CDR3 is made up of 14 amino acids. The CDR3 protein is CASSLFSGSNEQFF. The CDR3, as DNA: TGCGCCAGCAGCTTGTTTAGCGGGAGCAATGAGCAGTTCTTC.

The gene calls are TRBV6-5 and TRBJ1-2; perhaps TRBD1 as D (6 bases). This CDR3 contains 14 residues. Germline V gives CDR1 MNHEY, CDR2 SVGAGI. V lost 0 bases and J lost 3, with 8 bases in between. CDR3 sequence reads: CASSYSGGHYGYTF. DNA for the CDR3: TGTGCCAGCAGTTACTCTGGGGGCCACTATGGCTACACCTTC.